This T cell receptor beta chain was retrieved from a study of blood T cells in healthy people across ages. Study-wide points: Both higher diversity and more naive CD4+ cells marked long-lived donors when set against aged donors.

This clonotype turned up a few times. Its antigen is unknown. The authors ran a second PCR of roughly 6 to 11 cycles using a sample-barcoded 5' primer and a J-beta primer mix. All cDNA molecules were each tagged by a template-switch adaptor with 12 random nucleotides. TCRdb passed the 5' RACE reads through MiXCR, listing each CDR3 protein once. This table holds about 1.1 million distinct CDR3 sequences, around two fifths found once. The germline CDR1 and CDR2 sequences are MGHDK and SYGVNS. The CDR3 is 13 residues long. Trimming cost V 2 bases and J 6 bases, with 10 bases left between them. The sequenced sample was blood. This TCR derives from a man younger than 35 in good health. The chain uses TRBV25-1 and TRBJ1-1, with D possibly TRBD1 on 5 matching bases. This CDR3 is CASSERRGAEAFF. Here the CDR3 DNA reads TGTGCCAGCAGTGAACGTCGGGGGGCTGAAGCTTTCTTT.